Included here is one T cell receptor beta chain sequence, with context. The V gene end was trimmed by 5 bases and the J gene end by 7 bases; junction bases not matched to a gene: 16. In germline, CDR1 is SGHVS, CDR2 FQNEAQ. This CDR3 is 17 amino acids long. The data belong to a study of T-cell memory formation after mild COVID-19. MiXCR, applied by TCRdb to the 5' RACE reads, yields one record per CDR3 protein. This table holds some 410,000 distinct CDR3 sequences, less than 25% found once. The source of this sequence is an adult woman who had mild COVID-19 (a few samples of this study predate the infection). Cell type and time point are not known. The gene calls are TRBV7-8 and TRBJ2-1; 8 bases align to TRBD1. Sequences were obtained from PBMCs or a T cell subset sorted from them (not recorded which). CDR3: CASSANPGTGLKNEQFF. The CDR3 region has the DNA TGTGCCAGCAGCGCGAACCCCGGGACAGGCTTGAAGAATGAGCAGTTCTTC. Based on the CDR3 plus reference TRBV7-8 and TRBJ2-1, the full variable domain is GAGVSQSPRYKVAKRGQDVALRCDPISGHVSLFWYQQALGQGPEFLTYFQNEAQLDKSGLPSDRFFAERPEGSVSTLKIQRTQQEDSAVYLCASSANPGTGLKNEQFFGPGTRLTVL.